The T cell receptor beta chain under discussion was sequenced for a study of T-cell reconstitution after alpha-beta-depleted transplantation in children. Preparation of the TCRbeta library used unique molecular identifiers. MiXCR, run by TCRdb on the PCR reads, gives a single entry per CDR3 protein. The profile shows 250,000 to 300,000 distinct CDR3 sequences, about 9.5% of them singletons. This clonotype has a count of ten or more. The antigen is undetermined. Study results and limitations: Newly produced T cells mostly accounted for T-cell counts and diversity one year post-transplant. Surviving recipient T cells and intrathymic progenitors accounted for some patients' high TCRbeta diversity at day 60.

This CDR3 spans 14 amino acids. The V gene end was trimmed by 1 base and the J gene end by 5 bases; junction bases not matched to a gene: 6. Germline V lookup: CDR1 DFQATT, CDR2 SNEGSKA (reference sequence). This clonotype originated in a boy younger than two with acute myeloid leukemia, due to receive a stem cell transplant. The source was PBMCs, collected before TCRalphabeta/CD19-depleted stem cell transplant. The chain links TRBV20-1 to TRBJ2-7, with TRBD1 matching 9 bases. The CDR3 is CSARVRTGVNEQYF. CDR3 DNA: TGCAGTGCTAGAGTACGGACAGGGGTCAACGAGCAGTACTTC.